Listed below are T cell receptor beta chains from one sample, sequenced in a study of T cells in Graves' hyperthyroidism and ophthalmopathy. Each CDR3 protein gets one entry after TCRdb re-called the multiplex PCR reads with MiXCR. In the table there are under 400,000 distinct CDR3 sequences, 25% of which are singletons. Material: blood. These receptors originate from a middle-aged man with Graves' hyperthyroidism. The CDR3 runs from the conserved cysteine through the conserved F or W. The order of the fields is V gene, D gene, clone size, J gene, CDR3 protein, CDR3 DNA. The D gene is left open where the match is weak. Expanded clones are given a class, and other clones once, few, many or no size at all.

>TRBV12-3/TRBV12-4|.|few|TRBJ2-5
CASSRTIETQYF
TGTGCCAGCAGCCGCACGATAGAGACCCAGTACTTC
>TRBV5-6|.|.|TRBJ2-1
CASSFTTAGFYNEQFF
TGTGCCAGCAGCTTTACTACAGCGGGTTTTTACAATGAGCAGTTCTTC
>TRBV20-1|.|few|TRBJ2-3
CSARDLLGTDTQYF
TGCAGTGCTAGAGATTTGCTGGGCACAGATACGCAGTATTTT
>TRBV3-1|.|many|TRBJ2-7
CASSQGMRAYEQYF
TGTGCCAGCAGCCAAGGTATGCGGGCGTACGAGCAGTACTTC
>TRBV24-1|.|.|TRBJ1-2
CATSDLSNYGYTF
TGTGCCACCAGTGATTTATCTAACTATGGCTACACCTTC
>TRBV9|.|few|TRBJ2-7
CASSPYGGSSYEQYF
TGTGCCAGCAGCCCCTACGGCGGTAGCTCCTACGAGCAGTACTTC
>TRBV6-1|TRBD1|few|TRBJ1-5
CASSGTAYQPQHF
TGTGCCAGCAGCGGGACAGCCTATCAGCCCCAGCATTTT
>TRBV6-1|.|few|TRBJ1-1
CASKGSYTEAFF
TGTGCCAGCAAGGGTAGTTACACTGAAGCTTTCTTT
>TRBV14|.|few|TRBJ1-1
CASSQVRSPAFF
TGTGCCAGCAGCCAGGTTCGGTCGCCAGCTTTCTTT
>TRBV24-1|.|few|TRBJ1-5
CATEGGSDSNQPQHF
TGTGCCACCGAGGGGGGGTCGGATAGCAATCAGCCCCAGCATTTT
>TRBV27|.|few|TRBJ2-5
CASSFRGSQYF
TGTGCCAGCAGTTTCAGGGGCTCCCAGTACTTC
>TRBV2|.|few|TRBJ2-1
CASSLAFGEQFF
TGTGCCAGCAGTTTAGCGTTTGGTGAGCAGTTCTTC
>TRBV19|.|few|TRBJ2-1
CASSIVRGSSYNEQFF
TGTGCCAGTAGTATAGTCCGGGGCTCCTCCTACAATGAGCAGTTCTTC
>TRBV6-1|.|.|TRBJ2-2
CASSKGGIGELFF
TGTGCCAGCAGTAAAGGGGGGATCGGGGAGCTGTTTTTT
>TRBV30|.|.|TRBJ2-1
CAWAEGGAYNEQFF
TGTGCCTGGGCCGAGGGGGGGGCCTACAATGAGCAGTTCTTC
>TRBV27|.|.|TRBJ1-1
CASSRGVMNTEAFF
TGTGCCAGCAGTCGGGGAGTGATGAACACTGAAGCTTTCTTT
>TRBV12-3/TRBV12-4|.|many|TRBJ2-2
CASSLAQDTGELFF
TGTGCCAGCAGTTTAGCGCAGGACACCGGGGAGCTGTTTTTT
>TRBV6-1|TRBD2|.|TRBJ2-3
CAARLADGTDTQYF
TGTGCCGCCAGACTAGCAGACGGCACAGATACGCAGTATTTT
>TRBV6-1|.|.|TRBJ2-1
CATGVPNEQFF
TGTGCCACCGGAGTCCCTAATGAGCAGTTCTTC
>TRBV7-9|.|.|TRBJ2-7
CASSSPFRGATTYEQYF
TGTGCCAGCAGCTCCCCATTTAGGGGGGCTACTACCTACGAGCAGTACTTC
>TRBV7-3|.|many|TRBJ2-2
CASSYLGRENTGELFF
TGTGCCAGCAGCTACCTTGGGCGGGAGAACACCGGGGAGCTGTTTTTT
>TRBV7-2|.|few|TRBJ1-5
CASSLERAGRNQPQHF
TGTGCCAGCAGCTTAGAGCGGGCAGGCCGCAATCAGCCCCAGCATTTT
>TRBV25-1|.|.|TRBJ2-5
CASSDSPGPQETQYF
TGTGCCAGCAGTGACTCACCGGGACCCCAAGAGACCCAGTACTTC
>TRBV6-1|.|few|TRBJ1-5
CASSQTQGSNQPQHF
TGTGCCAGCAGTCAGACCCAGGGGAGCAATCAGCCCCAGCATTTT
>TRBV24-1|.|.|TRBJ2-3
CATSDLATLSGTDTQYF
TGTGCCACCAGTGATCTGGCCACCCTCTCAGGCACAGATACGCAGTATTTT
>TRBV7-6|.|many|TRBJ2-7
CASSPSGTYSYEQYF
TGTGCCAGCAGCCCTAGTGGCACCTACTCCTACGAGCAGTACTTC
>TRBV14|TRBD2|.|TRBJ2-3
CASSQRWGLAGTTDTQYF
TGTGCCAGCAGCCAAAGATGGGGACTAGCGGGAACCACAGATACGCAGTATTTT
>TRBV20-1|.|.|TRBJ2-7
CSASDGQLYEQYF
TGCAGTGCTAGTGACGGGCAACTCTACGAGCAGTACTTC
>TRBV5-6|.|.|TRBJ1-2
CASSAGTTGRYTF
TGTGCCAGCAGCGCCGGGACAACGGGGCGCTACACCTTC
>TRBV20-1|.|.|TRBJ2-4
CSGTGPSKNIQYF
TGCAGCGGAACCGGACCCTCCAAAAACATTCAGTACTTC
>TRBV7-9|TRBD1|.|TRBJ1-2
CASRDDRGHGYTF
TGTGCCAGCAGAGATGACAGGGGGCATGGCTACACCTTC
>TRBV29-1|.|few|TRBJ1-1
CSTVGQNTEAFF
TGCAGCACAGTCGGGCAGAACACTGAAGCTTTCTTT
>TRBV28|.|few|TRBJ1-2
CASSPQDYGYTF
TGTGCCAGCAGTCCCCAGGACTATGGCTACACCTTC
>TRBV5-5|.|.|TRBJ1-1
CASSPLDAGRAFF
TGTGCCAGCAGCCCCCTTGACGCAGGGAGGGCTTTCTTT
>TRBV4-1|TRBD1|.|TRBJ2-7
CASSQPRGRPYEQYF
TGCGCCAGCAGCCAACCCAGGGGGCGGCCCTACGAGCAGTACTTC
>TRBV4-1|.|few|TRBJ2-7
CASSQAGGLSSYEQYF
TGCGCCAGCAGCCAAGCCGGAGGGTTGAGCTCCTACGAGCAGTACTTC
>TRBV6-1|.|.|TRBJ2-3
CASSLPGRGGTDTQYF
TGTGCCAGCAGTCTCCCTGGGAGAGGTGGCACAGATACGCAGTATTTT
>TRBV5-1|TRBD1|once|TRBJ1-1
CASSLKQGANQVNTEAFF
TGCGCCAGCAGCCTCAAACAGGGGGCGAATCAAGTGAACACTGAAGCTTTCTTT
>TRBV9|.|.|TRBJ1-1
CASSVVQGMNTEAFF
TGTGCCAGCAGCGTAGTTCAGGGTATGAACACTGAAGCTTTCTTT
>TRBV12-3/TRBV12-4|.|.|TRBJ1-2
CASSRPERGYGYTF
TGTGCCAGCAGTCGACCCGAACGGGGCTATGGCTACACCTTC
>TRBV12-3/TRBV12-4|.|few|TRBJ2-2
CASSINSNTGELFF
TGTGCCAGCAGTATAAACTCGAACACCGGGGAGCTGTTTTTT